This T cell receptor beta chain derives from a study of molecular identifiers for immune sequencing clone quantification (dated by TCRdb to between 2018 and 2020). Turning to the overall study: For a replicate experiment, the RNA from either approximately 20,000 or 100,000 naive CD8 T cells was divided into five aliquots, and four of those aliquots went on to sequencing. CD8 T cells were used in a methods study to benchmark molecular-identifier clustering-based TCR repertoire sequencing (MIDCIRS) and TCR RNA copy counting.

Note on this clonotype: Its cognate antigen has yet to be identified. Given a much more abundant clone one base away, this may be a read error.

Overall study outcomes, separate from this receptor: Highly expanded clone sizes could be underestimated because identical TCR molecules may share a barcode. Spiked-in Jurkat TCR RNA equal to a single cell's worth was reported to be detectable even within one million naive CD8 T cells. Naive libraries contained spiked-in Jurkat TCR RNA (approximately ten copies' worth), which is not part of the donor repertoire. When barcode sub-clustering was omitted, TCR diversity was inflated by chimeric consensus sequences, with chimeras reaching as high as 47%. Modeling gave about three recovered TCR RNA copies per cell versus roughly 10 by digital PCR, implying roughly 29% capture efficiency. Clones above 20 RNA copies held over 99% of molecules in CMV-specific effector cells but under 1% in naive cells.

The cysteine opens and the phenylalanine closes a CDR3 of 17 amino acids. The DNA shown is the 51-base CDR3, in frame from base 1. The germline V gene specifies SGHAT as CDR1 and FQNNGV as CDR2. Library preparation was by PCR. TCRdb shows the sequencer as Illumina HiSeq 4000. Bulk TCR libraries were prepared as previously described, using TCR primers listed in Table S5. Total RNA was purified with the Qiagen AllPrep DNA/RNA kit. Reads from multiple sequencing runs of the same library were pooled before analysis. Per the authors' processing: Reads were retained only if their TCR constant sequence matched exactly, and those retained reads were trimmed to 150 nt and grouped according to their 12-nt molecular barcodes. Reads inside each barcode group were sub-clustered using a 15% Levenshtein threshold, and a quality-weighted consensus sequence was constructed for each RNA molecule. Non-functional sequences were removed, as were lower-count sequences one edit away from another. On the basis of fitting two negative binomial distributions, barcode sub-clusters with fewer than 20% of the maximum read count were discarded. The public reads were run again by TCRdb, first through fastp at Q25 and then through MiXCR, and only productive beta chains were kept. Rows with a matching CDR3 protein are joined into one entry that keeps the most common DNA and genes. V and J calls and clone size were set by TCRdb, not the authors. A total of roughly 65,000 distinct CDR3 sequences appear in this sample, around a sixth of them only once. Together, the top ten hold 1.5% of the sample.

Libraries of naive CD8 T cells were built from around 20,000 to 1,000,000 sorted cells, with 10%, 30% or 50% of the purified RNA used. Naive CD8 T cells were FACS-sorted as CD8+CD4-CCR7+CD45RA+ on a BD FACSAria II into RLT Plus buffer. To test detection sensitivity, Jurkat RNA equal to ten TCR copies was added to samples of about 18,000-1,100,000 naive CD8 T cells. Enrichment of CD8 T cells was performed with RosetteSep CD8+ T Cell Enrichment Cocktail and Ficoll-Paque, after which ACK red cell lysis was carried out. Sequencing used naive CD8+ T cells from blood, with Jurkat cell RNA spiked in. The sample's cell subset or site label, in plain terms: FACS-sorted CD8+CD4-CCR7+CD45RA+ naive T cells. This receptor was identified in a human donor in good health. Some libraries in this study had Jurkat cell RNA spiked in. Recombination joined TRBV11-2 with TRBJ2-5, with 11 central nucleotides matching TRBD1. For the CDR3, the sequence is CASGLPTGQGAVETQYF. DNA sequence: TGTGCCAGCGGCTTACCTACCGGACAGGGGGCTGTTGAGACCCAGTACTTC.